A selection of T cell receptor beta chains follows, all from one sample in a study of blood T cell repertoires in COVID-19. Profiled with immunoSEQ multiplex PCR; TCRdb holds only in-frame clones, not every one. The table has some 460,000 clones, around 87% seen once; the top ten hold 0.7%. The sample taken for sequencing was PBMCs or T cells enriched from blood (not recorded which). The receptors here all came from a woman aged 18-35 years who had recovered from COVID-19. The CDR3 runs from the conserved cysteine through the conserved F or W. D genes are given only for firm matches. The size entry is marked missing in some rows and otherwise reads once, few, many or a size class.

clone_size: -; v_call: TRBV5-1; d_call: -; j_call: TRBJ2-7; cdr3_aa: CAGDPSEAGENYEQYF; cdr3_nt: TGCGCCGGGGATCCCAGCGAAGCAGGGGAGAACTACGAGCAGTACTTC
clone_size: -; v_call: TRBV4-1; d_call: TRBD1; j_call: TRBJ2-7; cdr3_aa: CASSQPRQGRKGEQYF; cdr3_nt: TGCGCCAGCAGCCAACCCAGACAGGGGAGAAAGGGCGAGCAGTACTTC
clone_size: once; v_call: TRBV28; d_call: TRBD1; j_call: TRBJ2-2; cdr3_aa: CASSSGQGVTGELFF; cdr3_nt: TGTGCCAGCAGTTCAGGACAGGGGGTGACCGGGGAGCTGTTTTTT
clone_size: -; v_call: TRBV27; d_call: -; j_call: TRBJ2-2; cdr3_aa: CASGTGNTGELFF; cdr3_nt: TGTGCCAGCGGGACTGGGAACACCGGGGAGCTGTTTTTT
clone_size: -; v_call: TRBV24-1; d_call: TRBD1; j_call: TRBJ2-3; cdr3_aa: CATSDLVTGGYTQYF; cdr3_nt: TGTGCCACCAGTGATTTGGTGACAGGGGGCTATACGCAGTATTTT
clone_size: -; v_call: TRBV4-1; d_call: -; j_call: TRBJ1-2; cdr3_aa: CASSQSLSTGTNYGYTF; cdr3_nt: TGCGCCAGCAGCCAAAGCCTTTCGACGGGGACTAACTATGGCTACACCTTC
clone_size: -; v_call: TRBV4-1; d_call: -; j_call: TRBJ1-1; cdr3_aa: CASRLYVEERNTEAFF; cdr3_nt: TGCGCCAGCAGGTTATACGTGGAGGAGAGGAACACTGAAGCTTTCTTT
clone_size: -; v_call: TRBV14; d_call: TRBD1; j_call: TRBJ1-6; cdr3_aa: CASSLYFGTGGGSPLHF; cdr3_nt: TGTGCCAGCAGCCTCTACTTCGGGACAGGGGGTGGTTCACCCCTCCACTTT
clone_size: -; v_call: TRBV30; d_call: TRBD1; j_call: TRBJ1-2; cdr3_aa: CAWSPQDRGGYGYTF; cdr3_nt: TGTGCCTGGAGCCCCCAGGACAGGGGAGGCTATGGCTACACCTTC
clone_size: -; v_call: TRBV9; d_call: -; j_call: TRBJ2-3; cdr3_aa: CASSVEGVTDTQYF; cdr3_nt: TGTGCCAGCAGCGTAGAAGGGGTCACAGATACGCAGTATTTT
clone_size: -; v_call: TRBV27; d_call: -; j_call: TRBJ2-6; cdr3_aa: CASARGGANVLTF; cdr3_nt: TGTGCCAGCGCCCGAGGAGGGGCCAACGTCCTGACTTTC
clone_size: -; v_call: TRBV10-3; d_call: TRBD1; j_call: TRBJ1-2; cdr3_aa: CAISESNHGTGPLHGYTF; cdr3_nt: TGTGCCATCAGTGAGTCGAATCATGGGACAGGCCCCCTCCATGGCTACACCTTC
clone_size: -; v_call: TRBV18; d_call: TRBD1; j_call: TRBJ1-1; cdr3_aa: CASSPGQGGTEAFF; cdr3_nt: TGTGCCAGCTCACCGGGACAGGGGGGGACTGAAGCTTTCTTT
clone_size: -; v_call: TRBV6-5; d_call: TRBD1; j_call: TRBJ1-2; cdr3_aa: CASSRDRGHYGYTF; cdr3_nt: TGTGCCAGCAGTCGAGACAGGGGACACTATGGCTACACCTTC
clone_size: -; v_call: TRBV4-2; d_call: -; j_call: TRBJ2-5; cdr3_aa: CASSQVVGEETQYF; cdr3_nt: TGTGCCAGCAGCCAAGTAGTCGGGGAAGAGACCCAGTACTTC
clone_size: -; v_call: TRBV7-8; d_call: -; j_call: TRBJ1-2; cdr3_aa: CASSSPGQKYGYTF; cdr3_nt: TGTGCCAGCAGCTCACCTGGACAGAAATATGGCTACACCTTC
clone_size: -; v_call: TRBV14; d_call: TRBD1; j_call: TRBJ1-3; cdr3_aa: CASSPRQGAGNTIYF; cdr3_nt: TGTGCCAGCAGTCCCCGACAGGGAGCTGGAAACACCATATATTTT
clone_size: -; v_call: TRBV11-2; d_call: -; j_call: TRBJ1-4; cdr3_aa: CASSSGLLTKLFF; cdr3_nt: TGTGCCAGCAGTTCAGGACTCTTAACAAAACTGTTTTTT
clone_size: -; v_call: TRBV28; d_call: TRBD1; j_call: TRBJ1-2; cdr3_aa: CASTDRVGDYGYTF; cdr3_nt: TGTGCCAGCACGGACAGGGTGGGCGACTATGGCTACACCTTC
clone_size: -; v_call: TRBV19; d_call: TRBD1; j_call: TRBJ2-7; cdr3_aa: CASSIGTGPYEQYF; cdr3_nt: TGTGCCAGTAGTATCGGGACAGGGCCCTACGAGCAGTACTTC
clone_size: -; v_call: TRBV5-8; d_call: TRBD1; j_call: TRBJ1-1; cdr3_aa: CASSLDRGREAFF; cdr3_nt: TGTGCCAGCAGCTTGGACAGGGGACGCGAAGCTTTCTTT
clone_size: -; v_call: TRBV18; d_call: TRBD1; j_call: TRBJ1-2; cdr3_aa: CASSLLWTGSGIDGYTF; cdr3_nt: TGTGCCAGCTCACTACTCTGGACAGGGAGCGGTATCGATGGCTACACCTTC
clone_size: once; v_call: TRBV4-1; d_call: TRBD1; j_call: TRBJ1-4; cdr3_aa: CASSSRQGGNEKLFF; cdr3_nt: TGCGCCAGCTCCTCCAGACAGGGAGGCAATGAAAAACTGTTTTTT
clone_size: -; v_call: TRBV5-1; d_call: TRBD1; j_call: TRBJ1-1; cdr3_aa: CASSRAGTGGAADTEAFF; cdr3_nt: TGCGCCAGCAGCCGAGCCGGGACAGGGGGCGCGGCGGACACTGAAGCTTTCTTT
clone_size: -; v_call: TRBV5-5; d_call: TRBD2; j_call: TRBJ2-3; cdr3_aa: CASNKVELAGGDTQYF; cdr3_nt: TGTGCCAGCAATAAGGTAGAACTAGCGGGGGGAGATACGCAGTATTTT
clone_size: once; v_call: TRBV27; d_call: -; j_call: TRBJ2-3; cdr3_aa: CASSFVGTDTQYF; cdr3_nt: TGTGCCAGCAGTTTTGTCGGGACAGATACGCAGTATTTT
clone_size: -; v_call: TRBV19; d_call: -; j_call: TRBJ2-5; cdr3_aa: CASSIWQDQETQYF; cdr3_nt: TGTGCCAGTAGTATCTGGCAGGACCAAGAGACCCAGTACTTC
clone_size: -; v_call: TRBV6-7; d_call: TRBD1; j_call: TRBJ1-5; cdr3_aa: CASSFTPGGLPNQPQHF; cdr3_nt: TGTGCCAGCAGTTTCACTCCAGGGGGCCTCCCCAATCAGCCCCAGCATTTT
clone_size: -; v_call: TRBV27; d_call: -; j_call: TRBJ1-1; cdr3_aa: CASSFSARDSVFGTEAFF; cdr3_nt: TGTGCCAGCAGTTTTAGCGCTCGAGATTCTGTCTTCGGCACTGAAGCTTTCTTT
clone_size: once; v_call: TRBV7-9; d_call: -; j_call: TRBJ1-4; cdr3_aa: CASSLFNRGSEKLFF; cdr3_nt: TGTGCCAGCAGCTTGTTTAATAGGGGGAGTGAAAAACTGTTTTTT
clone_size: -; v_call: TRBV6-4; d_call: -; j_call: TRBJ2-2; cdr3_aa: CASSVESGAVAGELFF; cdr3_nt: TGTGCCAGCAGTGTGGAGTCAGGGGCTGTGGCCGGGGAGCTGTTTTTT
clone_size: -; v_call: TRBV29-1; d_call: TRBD1; j_call: TRBJ2-1; cdr3_aa: CSAEGQGEDNEQFF; cdr3_nt: TGCAGCGCCGAGGGACAGGGAGAAGACAATGAGCAGTTCTTC
clone_size: -; v_call: TRBV5-1; d_call: -; j_call: TRBJ1-1; cdr3_aa: CASSLGGSNTEAFF; cdr3_nt: TGCGCCAGCAGCTTAGGGGGTTCGAACACTGAAGCTTTCTTT
clone_size: -; v_call: TRBV2; d_call: -; j_call: TRBJ1-6; cdr3_aa: CASTDSRLSYNSPLHF; cdr3_nt: TGTGCCAGCACGGACAGCCGATTATCCTATAATTCACCCCTCCACTTT
clone_size: -; v_call: TRBV5-4; d_call: TRBD1; j_call: TRBJ1-2; cdr3_aa: CASSLGGTENYGYTF; cdr3_nt: TGTGCCAGCAGCTTGGGGGGGACAGAGAACTATGGCTACACCTTC
clone_size: -; v_call: TRBV5-1; d_call: TRBD2; j_call: TRBJ2-1; cdr3_aa: CASSRTSGGFTTYNEQFF; cdr3_nt: TGCGCCAGCAGTCGGACTAGCGGGGGTTTTACCACCTACAATGAGCAGTTCTTC
clone_size: -; v_call: TRBV29-1; d_call: -; j_call: TRBJ1-3; cdr3_aa: CSVTDSGNTIYF; cdr3_nt: TGCAGCGTGACAGATTCTGGAAACACCATATATTTT
clone_size: -; v_call: TRBV27; d_call: -; j_call: TRBJ1-2; cdr3_aa: CASSLWGGRAYGYTF; cdr3_nt: TGTGCCAGCAGTTTATGGGGCGGCAGGGCTTATGGCTACACCTTC
clone_size: -; v_call: TRBV6-6; d_call: -; j_call: TRBJ2-7; cdr3_aa: CASRPYTGKEQYF; cdr3_nt: TGTGCCAGCAGACCCTATACAGGGAAAGAGCAGTACTTC
clone_size: -; v_call: TRBV27; d_call: -; j_call: TRBJ1-2; cdr3_aa: CASSRGDYGYTF; cdr3_nt: TGTGCCAGCAGTAGGGGCGACTATGGCTACACCTTC
clone_size: -; v_call: TRBV5-5; d_call: TRBD1; j_call: TRBJ1-6; cdr3_aa: CASSLERTGVNSPLHF; cdr3_nt: TGTGCCAGCAGCTTGGAAAGGACAGGCGTTAATTCACCCCTCCACTTT
clone_size: -; v_call: TRBV6-5; d_call: -; j_call: TRBJ2-7; cdr3_aa: CATEVTYEQYF; cdr3_nt: TGTGCCACCGAGGTCACCTACGAGCAGTACTTC
clone_size: -; v_call: TRBV6-5; d_call: TRBD1; j_call: TRBJ1-2; cdr3_aa: CASHYLQGNYGYTF; cdr3_nt: TGTGCCAGCCATTACCTACAGGGGAACTATGGCTACACCTTC
clone_size: -; v_call: TRBV6-5; d_call: -; j_call: TRBJ1-6; cdr3_aa: CASSPEFYNSPLHF; cdr3_nt: TGTGCCAGCTCCCCCGAGTTCTATAATTCACCCCTCCACTTT
clone_size: -; v_call: TRBV10-3; d_call: -; j_call: TRBJ1-2; cdr3_aa: CAIRGRGLSTF; cdr3_nt: TGTGCCATCAGGGGACGGGGACTTAGCACCTTC
clone_size: -; v_call: TRBV5-1; d_call: -; j_call: TRBJ2-2; cdr3_aa: CASGLQGIGYGELFF; cdr3_nt: TGCGCCAGCGGTCTTCAGGGTATAGGGTACGGGGAGCTGTTTTTT
clone_size: -; v_call: TRBV7-2; d_call: TRBD1; j_call: TRBJ2-5; cdr3_aa: CASSFLTGGAGTQYF; cdr3_nt: TGTGCCAGCAGCTTTCTCACAGGGGGCGCGGGGACCCAGTACTTC
clone_size: -; v_call: TRBV30; d_call: -; j_call: TRBJ1-2; cdr3_aa: CAWSLTDYGYTF; cdr3_nt: TGTGCCTGGAGCCTCACAGACTATGGCTACACCTTC
clone_size: -; v_call: TRBV29-1; d_call: -; j_call: TRBJ2-1; cdr3_aa: CSVRRLVPGDEQFF; cdr3_nt: TGCAGCGTGCGGCGGCTAGTACCCGGCGATGAGCAGTTCTTC
clone_size: -; v_call: TRBV3-1/TRBV3-2; d_call: TRBD1; j_call: TRBJ2-1; cdr3_aa: CASSLGQGVGEQFF; cdr3_nt: TGTGCCAGCAGCCTAGGGCAGGGGGTGGGTGAGCAGTTCTTC
clone_size: -; v_call: TRBV12-5; d_call: -; j_call: TRBJ2-5; cdr3_aa: CASLRSREGGETQYF; cdr3_nt: TGTGCTAGTTTACGTTCGAGGGAAGGAGGAGAGACCCAGTACTTC
clone_size: -; v_call: TRBV5-6; d_call: TRBD2; j_call: TRBJ2-1; cdr3_aa: CASSPSGQRGENEQFF; cdr3_nt: TGTGCCAGCAGCCCCTCAGGGCAGCGGGGGGAGAATGAGCAGTTCTTC
clone_size: -; v_call: TRBV6-4; d_call: -; j_call: TRBJ1-1; cdr3_aa: CASSDYAGNTEAFF; cdr3_nt: TGTGCCAGCAGTGACTATGCGGGAAACACTGAAGCTTTCTTT